These T cell receptor beta chains were read from a single sample in a study of cytomegalovirus exposure and HLA in healthy donors. Repertoires were generated with immunoSEQ multiplex PCR, while TCRdb's copy carries only in-frame clones and drops some. The table records approximately 77,000 clones, around 78% of them present only once. The sequenced material came from PBMCs. The receptors come from a man aged 40-50 years in good health and CMV-seronegative. The CDR3 runs from the conserved cysteine through the conserved F or W. A D gene is named only where the DNA matches it firmly. Not every row has a clone size; where given, it reads once, few, many or a size class.

size	V	D	J	CDR3	DNA
NA	TRBV5-1	NA	TRBJ1-1	CASSSSVGMNTGAFF	TGCGCCAGCAGCTCGTCCGTGGGCATGAACACTGGAGCTTTCTTT
few	TRBV6-6	TRBD1	TRBJ2-2	CASSYPRQGNTGELFF	TGTGCCAGCAGTTACCCTAGACAGGGGAACACCGGGGAGCTGTTTTTT
NA	TRBV13	TRBD2	TRBJ2-1	CASSNTGLAGSSSYNEQFF	TGTGCCAGCAGCAACACCGGACTAGCGGGAAGTAGTTCCTACAATGAGCAGTTCTTC
few	TRBV29-1	TRBD1	TRBJ1-5	CSVLSGPGQGAGQPQHF	TGCAGCGTCCTATCAGGACCGGGACAGGGGGCCGGTCAGCCCCAGCATTTT
NA	TRBV2	TRBD1	TRBJ1-5	CASRAGGSSNQPQHF	TGTGCCAGCAGAGCAGGGGGCTCTAGCAATCAGCCCCAGCATTTT
NA	TRBV9	NA	TRBJ1-1	CASTRVAGTEAFF	TGTGCCAGCACCAGGGTTGCGGGGACTGAAGCTTTCTTT
NA	TRBV13	NA	TRBJ2-7	CASSLYQDTYEQYF	TGTGCCAGCAGCTTATATCAGGACACCTACGAGCAGTACTTC
NA	TRBV7-9	TRBD2	TRBJ2-5	CASKSGGPEETQYF	TGTGCCAGCAAGAGCGGGGGGCCAGAAGAGACCCAGTACTTC
once	TRBV19	NA	TRBJ2-7	CASRGPYEQYF	TGTGCCAGTAGGGGGCCCTACGAGCAGTACTTC
NA	TRBV7-9	NA	TRBJ2-7	CASSFEAGWYEQYF	TGTGCCAGCAGCTTTGAGGCAGGGTGGTACGAGCAGTACTTC
NA	TRBV14	NA	TRBJ1-1	CASSHRTLQPPTGYTEAFF	TGTGCCAGCAGCCACAGAACACTTCAGCCTCCGACGGGATACACTGAAGCTTTCTTT
NA	TRBV14	TRBD2	TRBJ2-2	CASSRWGTSVGARPSTGELFF	TGTGCCAGCAGCCGATGGGGGACTAGCGTTGGGGCCCGCCCTTCCACCGGGGAGCTGTTTTTT
NA	TRBV10-3	TRBD2	TRBJ2-4	CAISEGLAGVDIQYF	TGTGCCATCAGTGAGGGACTAGCGGGAGTAGACATTCAGTACTTC
NA	TRBV5-1	TRBD1	TRBJ1-2	CASSPDRGLVYGYTF	TGCGCCAGCAGCCCTGACAGGGGGCTGGTCTATGGCTACACCTTC
NA	TRBV9	NA	TRBJ2-1	CASSVAVEQFF	TGTGCCAGCAGCGTAGCAGTGGAGCAGTTCTTC
NA	TRBV13	TRBD1	TRBJ1-1	CASSPGQGLTEAFF	TGTGCCAGCAGCCCTGGACAGGGACTCACTGAAGCTTTCTTT
NA	TRBV5-1	TRBD2	TRBJ2-2	CASSLGTSENTGELFF	TGCGCCAGCAGCTTGGGGACTAGCGAAAACACCGGGGAGCTGTTTTTT
NA	TRBV28	TRBD1	TRBJ1-5	CASNDPGQGRQPQHF	TGTGCCAGCAACGATCCGGGACAGGGGAGGCAGCCCCAGCATTTT
NA	TRBV9	NA	TRBJ1-1	CASSVAGGGTEAFF	TGTGCCAGCAGCGTAGCGGGGGGTGGCACTGAAGCTTTCTTT
NA	TRBV7-3	TRBD2	TRBJ2-1	CASSPGLAGYNEQFF	TGTGCCAGCAGCCCGGGACTAGCGGGCTACAATGAGCAGTTCTTC
NA	TRBV28	TRBD1	TRBJ1-5	CASRDGTARRSNQPQHF	TGTGCCAGCAGGGATGGGACAGCCAGGAGGAGCAATCAGCCCCAGCATTTT
NA	TRBV5-1	NA	TRBJ2-1	CASSLVASDYNEQFF	TGCGCCAGCAGCTTGGTTGCTAGCGACTACAATGAGCAGTTCTTC
once	TRBV2	NA	TRBJ2-3	CASSEAHPRMHTQYF	TGTGCCAGCAGTGAAGCGCACCCGAGAATGCATACGCAGTATTTT
NA	TRBV6-4	TRBD1	TRBJ2-6	CARGTGGYLFSGANVLTF	TGTGCCAGGGGGACAGGAGGCTATTTATTCTCTGGGGCCAACGTCCTGACTTTC
NA	TRBV7-9	TRBD2	TRBJ2-3	CASSLLAGQDTQYF	TGTGCCAGCAGCTTACTAGCGGGTCAGGATACGCAGTATTTT
NA	TRBV10-3	NA	TRBJ2-2	CAIRATGWRTGELFF	TGTGCCATCAGAGCAACAGGTTGGAGAACCGGGGAGCTGTTTTTT
NA	TRBV7-2	NA	TRBJ1-2	CASRFGGSTGGYTF	TGTGCCAGCAGGTTTGGGGGGAGTACGGGAGGCTACACCTTC
NA	TRBV30	NA	TRBJ2-6	CAWTVGGPGANVLTF	TGTGCCTGGACGGTCGGGGGGCCTGGGGCCAACGTCCTGACTTTC
NA	TRBV6-5	TRBD1	TRBJ2-5	CASSYSGTGGRETQYF	TGTGCCAGCAGTTACTCGGGGACAGGGGGCAGAGAGACCCAGTACTTC
NA	TRBV25-1	NA	TRBJ2-7	CATSRGEVGRQYF	TGTGCCACCAGTCGAGGGGAGGTAGGCCGGCAGTACTTC
once	TRBV7-2	TRBD2	TRBJ2-7	CASSFDTSGISKNF	TGTGCCAGCAGCTTTGATACTAGCGGGATCTCCAAGAACTTC
NA	TRBV4-3	TRBD2	TRBJ2-7	CASSQGASGSYEQYF	TGCGCCAGCAGCCAAGGGGCTAGCGGATCCTACGAGCAGTACTTC
NA	TRBV4-1	TRBD2	TRBJ2-1	CASSQRGSGTDNEQFF	TGCGCCAGCAGCCAACGAGGCAGCGGGACGGACAATGAGCAGTTCTTC
once	TRBV11-2	NA	TRBJ2-7	CASSSQTFKQYF	TGTGCCAGCAGCTCCCAGACTTTCAAGCAGTACTTC